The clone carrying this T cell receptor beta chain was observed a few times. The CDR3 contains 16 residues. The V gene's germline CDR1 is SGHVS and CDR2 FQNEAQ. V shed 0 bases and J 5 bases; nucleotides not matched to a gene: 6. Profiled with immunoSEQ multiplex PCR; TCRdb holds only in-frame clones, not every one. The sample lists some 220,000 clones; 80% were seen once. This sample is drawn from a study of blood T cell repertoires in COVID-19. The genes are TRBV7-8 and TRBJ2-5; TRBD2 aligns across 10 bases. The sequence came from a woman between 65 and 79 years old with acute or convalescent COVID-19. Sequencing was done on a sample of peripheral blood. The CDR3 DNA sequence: TGTGCCAGCAGCTTAGCGAGCGGGGGGGCCGGGGAGACCCAGTACTTC. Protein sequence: CASSLASGGAGETQYF.